The 27 T cell receptor beta chains below come from one sample, sequenced in a study of T cell responses to AZD1222 COVID-19 vaccine. The method was immunoSEQ multiplex PCR; TCRdb's version includes in-frame clones alone and lacks a portion of them. The sample yields over 150,000 clones, approximately 89% seen once. The sequencing here drew on peripheral blood, taken 28 days after the second AZD1222 dose. Receptor source: an adult who received the AZD1222 COVID-19 vaccine.

This chain uses TRBV24-1 with TRBJ2-1; D is unresolved. The CDR3 sequence is 17 residues long. V was shortened by 2 bases and J by 0 bases, with 13 bases between the two germline ends. Germline V gene sequence: CDR1 KGHDR, CDR2 SFDVKD. This chain's CDR3 is CATSDYDLSSSYNEQFF. CDR3 sequence (DNA): TGTGCCACCAGTGATTACGATCTTTCGAGCTCCTACAATGAGCAGTTCTTC.

V gene TRBV10-2 combines with J gene TRBJ2-1, with 11 positions matching TRBD2. Germline V gene sequence: CDR1 WSHSY, CDR2 SAAADI. This CDR3 has 15 amino acids. The V segment lost 6 bases and the J segment 8 bases; nucleotides outside the gene matches: 9. CDR3 nucleotides: TGCGCCAGCAGCCGACTAGCGGGGATGCGGGATGAGCAGTTCTTC. This encodes CASSRLAGMRDEQFF.

The chain links TRBV18 to TRBJ2-3; D unclear. Trimming took off 6 bases at V and 0 bases at J, with 10 bases between the two ends. Germline-derived CDR1 and CDR2 are KGHSH and LQKENI. This CDR3 is built from 14 residues. CDR3: CASSLGLSTDTQYF. The DNA of the CDR3 is TGTGCCAGCTCGCTCGGTCTTAGCACAGATACGCAGTATTTT.

This clone turned up a few times. The CDR3 loop is CASSQGGPGTGFSYNSPLHF. CDR3 nucleotides: TGTGCCAGCAGCCAAGGGGGGCCAGGGACCGGGTTCTCCTATAATTCACCCCTCCACTTT. The gene calls are TRBV3-1 (or the pseudogene TRBV3-2) and TRBJ1-6, with D possibly matching TRBD1 (6 bases). V was shortened by 1 base and J by 0 bases, with 19 bases between the two germline ends. Germline V lookup: CDR1 LGHDT, CDR2 YNNKEL (reference sequence). The CDR3 consists of 20 residues.

The table lists this clone with a count of one. The chain combines TRBV7-3 with TRBJ2-7; 10 positions match TRBD2. Germline values: CDR1 SGHTA, CDR2 FQGTGA. The CDR3 totals 15 residues. The junction had 5 bases not matched to a gene; V was cut back by 2 bases and J by 4 bases. CDR3 bases: TGTGCCAGCAGCTTACTAGCGGGGGAGGTGTACGAGCAGTACTTC. Protein sequence: CASSLLAGEVYEQYF.

The chain recombines TRBV19 with TRBJ1-1; D uncertain. With 3 bases removed from V and 3 bases from J, the gap between germline ends came to 14 bases. The V gene's germline CDR1 is LNHDA and CDR2 SQIVND (reference sequence). The CDR3 is made up of 15 amino acids. The CDR3 sequence: CASSINSGYDTEAFF. CDR3 bases: TGTGCCAGTAGTATCAATTCGGGGTATGACACTGAAGCTTTCTTT.

The table lists this clone with a count of one. The chain employs TRBV9 and TRBJ2-2; weak D call: TRBD1 (5 bases). The CDR3 contains 15 residues. V lost 0 bases and J 0 bases, leaving 6 bases between the germline ends. CDR1 is SGDLS, CDR2 YYNGEE, per germline. The CDR3 loop is CASSVVRANTGELFF. CDR3 bases: TGTGCCAGCAGCGTAGTCAGGGCGAACACCGGGGAGCTGTTTTTT.

The rearrangement links TRBV7-2 to TRBJ1-1; D call uncertain. This CDR3 has 14 residues. Germline V CDR1 and CDR2: SGHTA, FQGNSA. V was pared by 1 base and J by 0 bases, with 6 bases between. DNA for the CDR3: TGTGCCAGCAGCTTAGGTCAACTGAACACTGAAGCTTTCTTT. It encodes CASSLGQLNTEAFF.

The table lists this clone with a count of one. The gene calls are TRBV19 and TRBJ1-5, with D tentatively TRBD1 (6 bases). This CDR3 comprises 16 residues. The germline V gene has CDR1 LNHDA and CDR2 SQIVND (reference sequence). The V and J ends lost 1 base and 5 bases respectively, with 15 bases between them. CDR3 sequence reads: CASSIGAGHPYQPQHF. In DNA, the CDR3 is TGTGCCAGTAGTATAGGGGCGGGACACCCTTATCAGCCCCAGCATTTT.

The CDR3 sequence: CASSDPRYSNTDTQYF. The CDR3 DNA reads as TGCGCCAGCAGTGATCCCCGGTACAGTAACACAGATACGCAGTATTTT. The gene calls are TRBV10-1 and TRBJ2-3; D remains ambiguous. The V and J ends lost 3 bases and 2 bases respectively, with 15 bases between them. This CDR3 has 16 residues. The germline V gene encodes CDR1 WNHNN and CDR2 SYGVQD (reference sequence).

This clone was seen a few times. The chain employs TRBV11-2 and TRBJ1-6; D is perhaps TRBD1 (5 bases). Germline CDR1 SGHAT, CDR2 FQNNGV. This CDR3 spans 15 amino acids. V was pared by 4 bases and J by 10 bases, with 17 bases between. This chain's CDR3 is CASSSRGGDDSPLHF. CDR3 sequence (DNA): TGTGCCAGCAGCTCTCGGGGAGGGGACGACTCACCCCTCCACTTT.

The chain recombines TRBV7-6 with TRBJ2-1; 9 bases match TRBD2. The CDR3 consists of 15 residues. V lost 6 bases, J lost 3 bases, and 6 bases stayed unmatched. Per germline, CDR1 SGHVS and CDR2 FNYEAQ. CDR3 nucleotide sequence: TGTGCCAGCAGTTCCGGGACTAGCAACTACAATGAGCAGTTCTTC. Its translation: CASSSGTSNYNEQFF.

V usage is TRBV11-1 and J usage is TRBJ2-3, with TRBD1 as a possible D gene (6 bases). CDR3 size: 15 residues. Trimming took off 4 bases at V and 0 bases at J, with 11 bases between the two ends. CDR1 and CDR2 from the germline V gene are SGHAT and FQDESV (reference sequence). DNA for the CDR3: TGTGCCAGCAGCTCGCAGGGGCACAGCACAGATACGCAGTATTTT. Translated: CASSSQGHSTDTQYF.

The rearrangement joins TRBV28 to TRBJ2-7, with D possibly TRBD1 on 5 matching bases. Germline CDR1 MDHEN, CDR2 SYDVKM. The V end was cut by 5 bases, the J end by 6 bases, with 11 bases between. The CDR3 has 12 residues. The CDR3 DNA follows: TGTGCCAGCAGTCTAGGGGCCGGCGAGCAGTACTTC. The encoded protein is CASSLGAGEQYF.

The chain links TRBV27 to TRBJ1-2; TRBD1 matches 10 bases. Germline V gene sequence: CDR1 MNHEY, CDR2 SMNVEV (reference sequence). The CDR3 runs to 14 residues. Trimming at V came to 7 bases and at J to 8 bases, leaving 10 bases not matched to a gene. In nucleotides, the CDR3 is TGTGCCAGCAAAGGGACAGGGGAAATTGGCGGCTACACCTTC. It specifies CASKGTGEIGGYTF.

This chain connects TRBV27 to TRBJ1-1; D not resolved. The CDR3 loop spans 12 amino acids. Germline V CDR1 and CDR2: MNHEY, SMNVEV (reference sequence). Trimming took off 7 bases at V and 0 bases at J, with 6 bases between the two ends. The CDR3 sequence is CASMAVNTEAFF. CDR3 nucleotides: TGTGCCAGCATGGCCGTGAACACTGAAGCTTTCTTT.

The chain couples TRBV6-2 or TRBV6-3 to TRBJ1-2; no reliable D call. The CDR3 totals 12 residues. Germline CDR1 reads MNHEY; CDR2 reads SVGEGT. Trimming took off 2 bases at V and 8 bases at J, with 9 bases between the two ends. The DNA of the CDR3 is TGTGCCAGCAGTTACGCCCAGGAGGGCTACACCTTC. It yields the protein CASSYAQEGYTF.

DNA for the CDR3: TGTGCCAGCAGCGTAGCCCCGAGAGCGGGAGGAAATGAGCAGTTCTTC. The encoded protein is CASSVAPRAGGNEQFF. The J gene is TRBJ2-1, the V gene TRBV9; 9 bases line up with TRBD2. This CDR3 has 16 residues. With 0 bases clipped from V and 7 bases from J, the junction kept 8 bases outside the gene matches. The germline V gene has CDR1 SGDLS and CDR2 YYNGEE.

V and J are TRBV11-3 and TRBJ1-2; D might be TRBD1 (5 bases). Germline CDR1 SGHNT, CDR2 YENEEA. Trimming took 3 bases from V and 8 from J, leaving 10 bases between them. CDR3 length: 12 amino acids. The CDR3 is CASSFGGNGYTF. CDR3 nucleotide sequence: TGTGCCAGCAGCTTTGGGGGGAACGGCTACACCTTC. Combining the CDR3 with reference TRBV11-3 and TRBJ1-2 gives the whole variable domain EAGVVQSPRYKIIEKKQPVAFWCNPISGHNTLYWYLQNLGQGPELLIRYENEEAVDDSQLPKDRFSAERLKGVDSTLKIQPAELGDSAVYLCASSFGGNGYTFGSGTRLTVV.

The chain has TRBV30 and TRBJ1-5; D unclear. The CDR3 extends over 13 amino acids. V lost 2 bases, J lost 3 bases, and 8 bases lay in between. The germline V gene encodes CDR1 GTSNPN and CDR2 SVGIG (reference sequence). The CDR3 DNA reads TGTGCCTGGAGTTCGGGAGTCAATCAGCCCCAGCATTTT. Amino acids: CAWSSGVNQPQHF.

This chain links TRBV19 with TRBJ2-7; D is uncertain. Germline V CDR1 and CDR2: LNHDA, SQIVND (reference sequence). The CDR3 is 10 amino acids. The V end lost 8 bases, the J end lost 6 bases, and 8 bases lay between the germline ends. The CDR3 here is CASGSVEQYF. In DNA form, the CDR3 reads TGTGCCAGTGGGTCGGTCGAGCAGTACTTC. Supplemented by reference TRBV19 and TRBJ2-7, the full variable domain reads DGGITQSPKYLFRKEGQNVTLSCEQNLNHDAMYWYRQDPGQGLRLIYYSQIVNDFQKGDIAEGYSVSREKKESFPLTVTSAQKNPTAFYLCASGSVEQYFGPGTRLTVT.

This sequence joins TRBV6-5 and TRBJ2-7; tentative D call: TRBD1 (5 bases). Germline-derived CDR1 and CDR2 are MNHEY and SVGAGI. With 0 bases removed from V and 3 bases from J, the gap between germline ends came to 12 bases. The CDR3 totals 15 residues. CDR3 loop: CASSYSTGPLYEQYF. The CDR3 DNA reads as TGTGCCAGCAGTTACTCCACAGGCCCCCTCTACGAGCAGTACTTC.

This chain joins TRBV18 and TRBJ1-4; no definite D call. Trimming stripped 2 bases from V and 4 bases from J, with 20 bases between. This CDR3 has 18 amino acids. The germline gives CDR1 KGHSH, CDR2 LQKENI. CDR3 coding DNA: TGTGCCAGCTCACCAAGGTCAGGCGATCTACCCCGTAATGAAAAACTGTTTTTT. It specifies CASSPRSGDLPRNEKLFF.

The chain combines TRBV9 with TRBJ1-2; a weak D match, TRBD1 (6 bases). The CDR3 loop spans 11 amino acids. Trimming took off 6 bases at V and 7 bases at J, with 10 bases between the two ends. Germline V gene lookup returns CDR1 SGDLS and CDR2 YYNGEE. The DNA of the CDR3 is TGTGCCAGCACAGGGGCTCGTGGCTACACCTTC. Protein: CASTGARGYTF.

The DNA for the CDR3 is TGTGCCAGCTCACCACCGTCCGGGATCTCCTACAATGAGCAGTTCTTC. Amino acids: CASSPPSGISYNEQFF. The J gene is TRBJ2-1, the V gene TRBV18; TRBD2 might be the D (5 bases). V was trimmed by 0 bases and J by 0 bases, leaving 9 bases between them. In germline, CDR1 is KGHSH, CDR2 LQKENI. The CDR3 extends over 16 amino acids.

The gene calls are TRBV27 and TRBJ1-2; TRBD1 agrees at 7 bases. CDR1 and CDR2 (germline): MNHEY, SMNVEV (reference sequence). This CDR3 spans 14 amino acids. Trimming at V came to 3 bases and at J to 4 bases, leaving 5 bases not matched to a gene. CDR3 amino acids: CASSLSPGGYGYTF. DNA for the CDR3: TGTGCCAGCAGTTTGTCTCCAGGGGGCTATGGCTACACCTTC.

The rearrangement joins TRBV7-3 to TRBJ2-1; 9 positions match TRBD2. Germline V lookup: CDR1 SGHTA, CDR2 FQGTGA. The CDR3 contains 15 residues. After removal of 5 bases from V and 2 bases from J, the junction contained 4 bases not matched to a gene. In DNA, the CDR3 is TGTGCCAGCAGCCCAGCGGGAGGTACCTACAATGAGCAGTTCTTC. It encodes CASSPAGGTYNEQFF.